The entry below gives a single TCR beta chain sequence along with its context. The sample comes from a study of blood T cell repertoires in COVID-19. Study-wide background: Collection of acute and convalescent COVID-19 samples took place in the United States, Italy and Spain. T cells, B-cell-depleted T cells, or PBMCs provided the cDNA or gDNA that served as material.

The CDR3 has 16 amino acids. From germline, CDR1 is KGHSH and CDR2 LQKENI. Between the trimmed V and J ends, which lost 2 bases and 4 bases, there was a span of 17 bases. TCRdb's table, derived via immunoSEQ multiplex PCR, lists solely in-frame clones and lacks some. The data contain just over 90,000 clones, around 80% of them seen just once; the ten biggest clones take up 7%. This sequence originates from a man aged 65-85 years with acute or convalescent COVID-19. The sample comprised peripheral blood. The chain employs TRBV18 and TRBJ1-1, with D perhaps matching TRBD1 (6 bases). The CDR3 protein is CASSPVGNRAGTEAFF. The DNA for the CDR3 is TGTGCCAGCTCACCAGTAGGAAACAGGGCAGGCACTGAAGCTTTCTTT.